This T cell receptor beta chain originates from a study of blood T cell repertoires in COVID-19. Study information: Both acute and convalescent COVID-19 samples were obtained from the United States, Italy and Spain. Sources were T cells, B-cell-depleted T cells, or PBMCs; the material itself was cDNA or gDNA.

The method was immunoSEQ multiplex PCR; TCRdb's version includes in-frame clones alone and lacks a portion of them. This table holds more than 85,000 clones, around nine tenths found once. Germline V lookup: CDR1 SEHNR, CDR2 FQNEAQ (reference sequence). The trim removed 1 base at V and 4 bases at J, leaving 16 bases unmatched. This CDR3 comprises 19 residues. This sequence joins TRBV7-9 and TRBJ2-7, with TRBD1 matching over 10 bases. The sequencing input was peripheral blood. The receptor comes from a woman in her seventies with acute or convalescent COVID-19. CDR3 loop: CASSLVGMIGDRGHYEQYF. CDR3 coding DNA: TGTGCCAGCAGCTTAGTGGGAATGATCGGGGACAGGGGTCATTACGAGCAGTACTTC.